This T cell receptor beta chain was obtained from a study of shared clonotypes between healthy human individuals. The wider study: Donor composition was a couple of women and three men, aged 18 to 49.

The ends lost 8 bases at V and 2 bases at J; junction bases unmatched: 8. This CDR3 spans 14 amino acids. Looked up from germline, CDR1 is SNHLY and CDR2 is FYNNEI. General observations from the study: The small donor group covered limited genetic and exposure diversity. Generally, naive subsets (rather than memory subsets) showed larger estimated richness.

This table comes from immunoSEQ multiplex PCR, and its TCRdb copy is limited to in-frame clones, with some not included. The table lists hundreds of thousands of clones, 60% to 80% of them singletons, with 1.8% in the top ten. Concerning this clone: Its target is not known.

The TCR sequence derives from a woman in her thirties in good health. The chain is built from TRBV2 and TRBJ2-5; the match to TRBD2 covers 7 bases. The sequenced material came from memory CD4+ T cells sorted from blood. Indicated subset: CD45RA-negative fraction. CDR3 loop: CASSKSSGQETQYF. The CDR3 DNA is TGTGCCAGCTCAAAATCTAGCGGTCAAGAGACCCAGTACTTC.